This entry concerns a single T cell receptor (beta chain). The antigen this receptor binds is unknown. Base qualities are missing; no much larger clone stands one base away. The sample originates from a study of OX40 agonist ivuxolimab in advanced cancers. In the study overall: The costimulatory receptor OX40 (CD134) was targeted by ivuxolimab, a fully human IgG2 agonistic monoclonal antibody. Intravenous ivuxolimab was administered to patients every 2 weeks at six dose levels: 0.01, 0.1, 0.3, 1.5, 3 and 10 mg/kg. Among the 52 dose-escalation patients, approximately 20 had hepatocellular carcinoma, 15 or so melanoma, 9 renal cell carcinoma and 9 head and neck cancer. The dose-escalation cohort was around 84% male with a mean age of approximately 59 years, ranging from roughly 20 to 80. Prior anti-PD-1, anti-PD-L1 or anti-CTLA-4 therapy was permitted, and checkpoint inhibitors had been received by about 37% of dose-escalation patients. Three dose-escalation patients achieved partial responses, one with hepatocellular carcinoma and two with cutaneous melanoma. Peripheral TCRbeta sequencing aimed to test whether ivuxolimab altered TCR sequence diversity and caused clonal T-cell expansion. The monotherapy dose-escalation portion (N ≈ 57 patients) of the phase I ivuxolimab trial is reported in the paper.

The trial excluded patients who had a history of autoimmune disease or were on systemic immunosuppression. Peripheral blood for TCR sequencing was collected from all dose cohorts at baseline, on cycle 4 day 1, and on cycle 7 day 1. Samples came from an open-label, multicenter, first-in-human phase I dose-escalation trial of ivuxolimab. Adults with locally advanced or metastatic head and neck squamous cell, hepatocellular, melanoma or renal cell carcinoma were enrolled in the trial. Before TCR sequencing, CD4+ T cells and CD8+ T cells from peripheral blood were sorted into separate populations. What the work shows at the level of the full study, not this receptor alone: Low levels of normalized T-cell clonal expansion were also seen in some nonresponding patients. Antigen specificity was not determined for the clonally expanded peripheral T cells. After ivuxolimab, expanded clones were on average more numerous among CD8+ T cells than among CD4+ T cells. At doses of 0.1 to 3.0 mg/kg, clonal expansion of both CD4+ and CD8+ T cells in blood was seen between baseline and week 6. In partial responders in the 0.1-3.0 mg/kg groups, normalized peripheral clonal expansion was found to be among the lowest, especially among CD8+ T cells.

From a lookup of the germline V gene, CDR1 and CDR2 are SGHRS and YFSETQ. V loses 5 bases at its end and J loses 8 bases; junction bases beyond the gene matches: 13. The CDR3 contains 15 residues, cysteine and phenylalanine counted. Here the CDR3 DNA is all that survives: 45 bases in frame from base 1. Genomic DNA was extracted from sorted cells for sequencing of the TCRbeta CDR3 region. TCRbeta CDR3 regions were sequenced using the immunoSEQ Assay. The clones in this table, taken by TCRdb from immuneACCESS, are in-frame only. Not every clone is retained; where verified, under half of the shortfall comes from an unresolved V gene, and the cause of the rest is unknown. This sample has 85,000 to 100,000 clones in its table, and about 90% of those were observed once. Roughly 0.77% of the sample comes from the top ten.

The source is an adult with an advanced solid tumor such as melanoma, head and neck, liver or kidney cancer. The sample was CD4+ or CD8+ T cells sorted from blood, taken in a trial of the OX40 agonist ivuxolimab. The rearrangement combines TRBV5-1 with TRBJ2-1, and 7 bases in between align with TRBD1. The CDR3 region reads CASSPTGSGQDEQFF. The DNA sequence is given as TGCGCCAGCAGTCCGACAGGGTCCGGTCAAGATGAGCAGTTCTTC.